The 3 T cell receptor beta chains listed next were all sequenced from one sample in a study of blood T cell repertoires in COVID-19 (dated by TCRdb to the early 2020s). Libraries came from the immunoSEQ multiplex PCR assay. TCRdb took over this immuneACCESS table, retaining in-frame rearrangements with V and J assigned. Such tables are incomplete; in checked studies, under half of the missing clones stem from an unresolved V gene, and the remainder is unexplained. Present in this sample are 150,000 to 200,000 clones, 89% of which were seen just once. The ten largest clones represent roughly 2% of the sample. Sequenced sample: peripheral blood. The receptor set was obtained from a man between 18 and 29 years old who had recovered from COVID-19.

This chain joins TRBV3-1 (or the pseudogene TRBV3-2) and TRBJ1-1; D remains unclear. V lost 11 bases, J lost 4 bases, and 20 bases lay in between. The CDR3 loop spans 14 amino acids. CDR1 LGHDT and CDR2 YNNKEL come from the germline V gene (reference sequence). DNA of the CDR3: TGTGCCGTCAGCAAACGGAGCGGTAGCACTGAAGCTTTCTTT. It is translated as CAVSKRSGSTEAFF.

V and J are TRBV2 and TRBJ2-1; the D is unclear. Between the trimmed V and J ends, which lost 7 bases and 10 bases, there was a span of 14 bases. This CDR3 has 12 amino acids. Looked up from germline, CDR1 is SNHLY and CDR2 is FYNNEI. Written as DNA, the CDR3 is TGTGCCAGCAAAGAGGAGCTAAGGGAGCAGTTCTTC. Protein product: CASKEELREQFF.

The chain couples TRBV30 to TRBJ2-7, with D possibly matching TRBD2 (7 bases). The CDR3 extends over 14 amino acids. Germline-derived CDR1 and CDR2 are GTSNPN and SVGIG (reference sequence). The ends were cut back, 3 bases at V and 7 bases at J, with 19 bases in the middle. The CDR3 nucleotides read TGTGCCTGGAGCTTGGGAGGGGGAGGGTTTGAGCAGTACTTC. It encodes CAWSLGGGGFEQYF.